This TCR beta chain was captured in a study of beta chain features in type 1 diabetes. The length of the CDR3 is 13 residues. V dropped 0 bases and J dropped 5 bases, with 10 bases sitting between them. Germline values: CDR1 GTSNPN, CDR2 SVGIG (reference sequence). What was sequenced were expressed TCRB transcripts, since all of the isolated RNA had been reverse transcribed. Profiling relied on immunoSEQ multiplex PCR, and the TCRdb table lists in-frame clones only, not all of them. The sample yields some 200,000 clones, around 9.9% seen once. This sequence was found in a man younger than 35 in good health. The sample was central memory CD4+ T cells from blood. The chain carries TRBV30 and TRBJ2-5; D is ambiguous. In DNA form, the CDR3 reads TGTGCCTGGAGTGTCGGGTCCTCGGAGACCCAGTACTTC. As protein: CAWSVGSSETQYF. The variable domain in full, with the rest retrieved from reference TRBV30 and TRBJ2-5, is SQTIHQWPATLVQPVGSPLSLECTVEGTSNPNLYWYRQAAGRGLQLLFYSVGIGQISSEVPQNLSASRPQDRQFILSSKKLLLSDSGFYLCAWSVGSSETQYFGPGTRLLVL.